The 9 T cell receptor beta chains given below trace back to one sample, sequenced in a study of technical replicates of blood from a few donors. Measured with immunoSEQ multiplex PCR; TCRdb has only the in-frame clones, and not every one. The sample includes 45,000 to 65,000 clones, nearly 95% seen only once; the top ten take 3.1%. The sample was PBMCs. The source of these receptors is a human donor in good health. Some clones in this sample may be carry-over from other donors' samples.

The chain joins TRBV5-8 to TRBJ2-7, with TRBD1 matching 9 bases. This CDR3 is built from 15 residues. Germline CDR1 SGHTS, CDR2 YDEGEE. V shed 2 bases and J 5 bases; nucleotides not matched to a gene: 8. The CDR3 protein is CASSFPGQGVHEQYF. The CDR3 coding sequence is TGTGCCAGCAGCTTCCCGGGACAGGGAGTCCACGAGCAGTACTTC.

The chain has TRBV5-1 and TRBJ1-1; D is uncertain. V shed 2 bases and J shed 1 base, with 6 bases lying between them. The CDR3 contains 13 residues. Germline CDR1 is SGHRS and CDR2 is YFSETQ. DNA of the CDR3: TGCGCCAGCAGCTTTCGGGAGAACACTGAAGCTTTCTTT. This encodes CASSFRENTEAFF.

This chain links TRBV6-5 with TRBJ1-5, with 7 bases fitting TRBD1. From germline, CDR1 is MNHEY and CDR2 SVGAGI. The V segment lost 6 bases and the J segment 0 bases; nucleotides outside the gene matches: 5. The CDR3 has 15 residues. CDR3 protein: CASRLTGFSNQPQHF. CDR3 nucleotide sequence: TGTGCCAGCAGGCTGACAGGGTTTAGCAATCAGCCCCAGCATTTT.

This chain links TRBV4-3 with TRBJ1-5, with D perhaps TRBD1 (6 bases). V lost 1 base and J 7 bases, leaving 11 bases between the germline ends. The CDR3 has 14 residues. Germline CDR1 LGHNA, CDR2 YSLEER. In DNA form, the CDR3 reads TGCGCCAGCAGCCAAGTGGGGGGGGGCCAGCCCCAGCATTTT. Its protein product is CASSQVGGGQPQHF.

CDR3 region: CASSLGGRGSSEQYF. CDR3 DNA: TGCGCCAGCAGCTTGGGGGGCAGGGGGAGCTCCGAGCAGTACTTC. V is TRBV5-1 and J is TRBJ2-7, with TRBD1 identical over 7 bases. Per the germline V gene, CDR1 is SGHRS and CDR2 is YFSETQ. The CDR3 sequence is 15 residues long. With V trimmed by 0 bases and J by 6 bases, 9 bases remained unmatched. Drawing the rest from reference TRBV5-1 and TRBJ2-7, the complete variable domain is KAGVTQTPRYLIKTRGQQVTLSCSPISGHRSVSWYQQTPGQGLQFLFEYFSETQRNKGNFPGRFSGRQFSNSRSEMNVSTLELGDSALYLCASSLGGRGSSEQYFGPGTRLTVT.

This clone was seen only once. J is TRBJ1-5 and V is TRBV10-2, with D tentatively TRBD1 (5 bases). The CDR3 has 13 amino acids. Between the trimmed V and J ends, which lost 7 bases and 1 base, there was a span of 8 bases. Germline V gene sequence: CDR1 WSHSY, CDR2 SAAADI. CDR3 bases: TGCGCCAGCACCAGGGTGAGCAATCAGCCCCAGCATTTT. Encoded protein: CASTRVSNQPQHF.

The chain carries TRBV5-1 and TRBJ1-4; TRBD1 agrees at 11 bases. Germline V lookup: CDR1 SGHRS, CDR2 YFSETQ. V dropped 4 bases and J dropped 7; count of bases not matched to a gene: 3. The CDR3 is 14 amino acids. CDR3 in amino acids: CASSGGQGGEKLFF. DNA for the CDR3: TGCGCCAGCAGCGGGGGACAGGGGGGTGAAAAACTGTTTTTT.

The chain has TRBV9 and TRBJ2-1, with D perhaps matching TRBD1 (6 bases). This CDR3 spans 14 amino acids. Trimming pared 0 bases from V and 5 bases from J, leaving 9 bases between. Germline V gene data show CDR1 as SGDLS and CDR2 as YYNGEE. The CDR3 protein is CASSVVGQNNEQFF. For the CDR3, the DNA is TGTGCCAGCAGCGTAGTGGGACAAAACAATGAGCAGTTCTTC.

CDR3 amino acids: CASRGDRLQHF. The CDR3 DNA is TGTGCCAGCAGGGGGGACAGACTCCAGCATTTT. The V call is TRBV2, the J call TRBJ1-5; 7 bases map to TRBD1. Trimming took 6 bases from V and 12 from J; bases not matched to a gene: 5. CDR1 is SNHLY, CDR2 FYNNEI, per germline. CDR3 length equals 11 residues.